The rows below give T cell receptor beta chains drawn from one sample of a study of blood T cell repertoires in COVID-19. Data came from immunoSEQ multiplex PCR; TCRdb stores just in-frame clones and leaves some out. The data show about 140,000 clones, less than 85% seen once. Sequencing was carried out using peripheral blood. These receptors all stem from a human donor in a cohort sampled during active COVID-19. CDR3s include the opening cysteine and the closing phenylalanine or tryptophan. D genes are given only for firm matches. Size is stated for part of the rows, as once, few or many counts, or as a class when the clone is expanded.

V gene: TRBV11-2
D gene: TRBD1
clone size: .
J gene: TRBJ2-1
CDR3 DNA: TGTGCCAGCAGTCAGTTACAGGGGGCGGGCAGTGAGCAGTTCTTC
CDR3 protein: CASSQLQGAGSEQFF

V gene: TRBV19
D gene: .
clone size: once
J gene: TRBJ2-7
CDR3 DNA: TGTGCCAGTAGTATACAACCTCAGGGCCCGTCCTACGAGCAGTACTTC
CDR3 protein: CASSIQPQGPSYEQYF

V gene: TRBV28
D gene: .
clone size: .
J gene: TRBJ2-2
CDR3 DNA: TGTGCCGGAGGAGGAGCGCCCGCGAACACCGGGGAGCTGTTTTTT
CDR3 protein: CAGGGAPANTGELFF

V gene: TRBV7-9
D gene: TRBD2
clone size: .
J gene: TRBJ2-1
CDR3 DNA: TGTGCCAGCAGCTTAGATCAGCGGGGGGATTTGGATGAGCAGTTCTTC
CDR3 protein: CASSLDQRGDLDEQFF

V gene: TRBV6-2/TRBV6-3
D gene: .
clone size: .
J gene: TRBJ1-4
CDR3 DNA: TGTGCCAGCAGTTACGATGGACAGAGGAGTGAAAAACTGTTTTTT
CDR3 protein: CASSYDGQRSEKLFF

V gene: TRBV28
D gene: .
clone size: .
J gene: TRBJ1-2
CDR3 DNA: TGTGCCAGCAGATCCGTCAACTATGGCTACACCTTC
CDR3 protein: CASRSVNYGYTF

V gene: TRBV15
D gene: .
clone size: .
J gene: TRBJ2-3
CDR3 DNA: TGTGCCACCAGGGACAGAGGGGTGACAGATACGCAGTATTTT
CDR3 protein: CATRDRGVTDTQYF

V gene: TRBV4-2
D gene: .
clone size: .
J gene: TRBJ2-7
CDR3 DNA: TGTGCCAGCAGCCCGGGAGGGACAGGGTTATCCTACGAGCAGTACTTC
CDR3 protein: CASSPGGTGLSYEQYF

V gene: TRBV18
D gene: TRBD1
clone size: .
J gene: TRBJ1-2
CDR3 DNA: TGTGCCAGCTCCGCCTCGGGACAGAACTATGGCTACACCTTC
CDR3 protein: CASSASGQNYGYTF

V gene: TRBV4-1
D gene: .
clone size: .
J gene: TRBJ2-5
CDR3 DNA: TGCGCCAGCAGCCTTAATCTAGGAGAGACCCAGTACTTC
CDR3 protein: CASSLNLGETQYF

V gene: TRBV18
D gene: .
clone size: .
J gene: TRBJ1-4
CDR3 DNA: TGTGCCAGCTCAGTACGGAGTGCAGCCAAGAATGAAAAACTGTTTTTT
CDR3 protein: CASSVRSAAKNEKLFF

V gene: TRBV6-5
D gene: .
clone size: .
J gene: TRBJ1-1
CDR3 DNA: TGTGCCAGCAGGGAGCGACTCTCCATGAACACTGAAGCTTTCTTT
CDR3 protein: CASRERLSMNTEAFF

V gene: TRBV7-2
D gene: .
clone size: .
J gene: TRBJ2-5
CDR3 DNA: TGTGCCAGCAGCTTCGGGGGTCCGATCCAAGAGACCCAGTACTTC
CDR3 protein: CASSFGGPIQETQYF

V gene: TRBV7-6
D gene: TRBD2
clone size: few
J gene: TRBJ2-5
CDR3 DNA: TGTGCCAGCAGCTCAGAAGCCCAGCGGGGGAAAGAGACCCAGTACTTC
CDR3 protein: CASSSEAQRGKETQYF

V gene: TRBV7-6
D gene: TRBD2
clone size: .
J gene: TRBJ2-3
CDR3 DNA: TGTGCCAGCAGCTCGACTAGCGGGAGGACAGATACGCAGTATTTT
CDR3 protein: CASSSTSGRTDTQYF